This TCR beta chain emerged from a study of cytomegalovirus exposure and HLA in healthy donors. It was with 60 Vbeta and 13 Jbeta primers that the PCR ran. The method was immunoSEQ multiplex PCR; TCRdb's version includes in-frame clones alone and lacks a portion of them. The table lists 140,000 to 150,000 clones, 73% of them singletons, with approximately 1.8% in the top ten. In the case of this clone: The antigen is unknown.

The study, taken as a whole, reports: Prior analysis indicated that the majority of TCR beta V segments exhibited productivity approximately 87% or approximately 30% of the time. Because they were indistinguishable, some V segments, including TRBV6-2 and TRBV6-3, were excluded. Reports described diagnosis of cytomegalovirus status by the classifier as highly specific and sensitive.

This CDR3 is built from 12 residues. From germline, CDR1 is ENHRY and CDR2 SYGVKD. J was trimmed by 9 bases and V by 4 bases; bases with no gene match: 0. The chain couples TRBV10-3 to TRBJ2-1; 10 nucleotides line up with TRBD2. The receptor was isolated from a woman between 18 and 30 years old in good health and CMV-seronegative. Sequenced sample: PBMCs. In DNA, the CDR3 is TGTGCCATCAGTGGGACTAGCGGTGAGCAGTTCTTC. This encodes CAISGTSGEQFF.